This entry concerns a single T cell receptor beta chain. Its matching antigen is unknown. Mouse gene names apply. The read terminates 1 residue before the CDR3 end, so the remaining end is supplied by the germline J gene. These data originate in a study of tissue T cells after allogeneic stem cell transplantation. Regarding the study as a whole: This small cohort was clinically heterogeneous, and sampling depth was a limitation. The study did not identify alloreactive or antigen-specific tissue TCRs, and some clones might be persisting host cells. Anatomically similar tissues had similar TCR repertoires within each patient.

Generated by immunoSEQ multiplex PCR, the TCRdb table keeps only in-frame clones and is missing some. The data contain some 22,000 clones, 60% to 80% of them singletons. The CDR3 totals 14 residues. CDR1 and CDR2 (germline): NNHNN, SYGAGS (reference sequence). After removal of 0 bases from V and 5 bases from J, the junction contained 4 bases not matched to a gene. V usage is TRBV13-2 and J usage is TRBJ2-7, with 8 positions matching TRBD2. The TCR was taken from a female BALB/c mouse in good health. This strain's MHC haplotype is H2-d. The sample taken for sequencing was blood. The covered CDR3 bases are TGTGCCAGCGGTGATGCGGGGGGGCGGGATGAACAGTAC. Its protein product is CASGDAGGRDEQY. The entire CDR3 protein reads CASGDAGGRDEQYF.